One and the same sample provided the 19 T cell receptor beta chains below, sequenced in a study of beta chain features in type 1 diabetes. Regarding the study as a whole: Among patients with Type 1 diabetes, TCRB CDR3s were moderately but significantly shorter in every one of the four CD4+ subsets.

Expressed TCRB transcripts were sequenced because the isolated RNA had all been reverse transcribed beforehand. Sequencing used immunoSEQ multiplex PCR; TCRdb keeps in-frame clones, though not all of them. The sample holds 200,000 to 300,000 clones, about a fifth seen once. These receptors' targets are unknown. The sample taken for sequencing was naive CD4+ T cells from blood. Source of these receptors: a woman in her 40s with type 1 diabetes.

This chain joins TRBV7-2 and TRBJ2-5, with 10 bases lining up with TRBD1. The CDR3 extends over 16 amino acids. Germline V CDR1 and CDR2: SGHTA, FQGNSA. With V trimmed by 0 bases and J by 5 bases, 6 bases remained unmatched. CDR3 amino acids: CASSLALTGGRETQYF. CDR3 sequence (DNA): TGTGCCAGCAGCTTAGCGCTGACAGGGGGCCGGGAGACCCAGTACTTC.

The CDR3 is CASSIDRGTTEAFF. CDR3 in DNA: TGTGCCAGCTCAATCGACAGGGGGACCACTGAAGCTTTCTTT. V is TRBV18 and J is TRBJ1-1, with 9 bases fitting TRBD1. Trimming took 5 bases from V and 4 from J; bases not matched to a gene: 5. Germline assignment: CDR1 KGHSH and CDR2 LQKENI. The CDR3 is 14 residues long.

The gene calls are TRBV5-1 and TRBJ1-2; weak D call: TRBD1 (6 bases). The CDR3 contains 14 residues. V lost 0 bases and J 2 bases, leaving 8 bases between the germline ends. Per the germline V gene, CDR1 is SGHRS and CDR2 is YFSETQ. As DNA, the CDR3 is TGCGCCAGCAGCTTGGGGACAGCAAACTATGGCTACACCTTC. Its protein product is CASSLGTANYGYTF.

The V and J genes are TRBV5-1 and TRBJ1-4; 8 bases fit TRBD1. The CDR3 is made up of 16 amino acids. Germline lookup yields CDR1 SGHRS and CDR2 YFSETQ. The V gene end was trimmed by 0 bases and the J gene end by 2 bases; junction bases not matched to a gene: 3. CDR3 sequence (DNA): TGCGCCAGCAGCTTGGGGGGACAGGTGACTAATGAAAAACTGTTTTTT. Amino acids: CASSLGGQVTNEKLFF.

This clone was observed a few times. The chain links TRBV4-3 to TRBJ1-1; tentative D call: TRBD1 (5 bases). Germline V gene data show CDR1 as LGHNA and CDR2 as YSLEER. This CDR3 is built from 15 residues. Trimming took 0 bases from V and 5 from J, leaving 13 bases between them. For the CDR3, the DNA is TGCGCCAGCAGCCAAGATCAGGCAGGGAGGACTGAAGCTTTCTTT. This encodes CASSQDQAGRTEAFF.

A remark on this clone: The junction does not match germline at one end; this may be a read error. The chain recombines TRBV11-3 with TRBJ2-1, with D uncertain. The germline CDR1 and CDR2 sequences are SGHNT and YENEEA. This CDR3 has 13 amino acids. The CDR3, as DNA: TGTGCCAACAGCGAAACTCTGTACAATGAGCAGTTCTTC. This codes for CANSETLYNEQFF.

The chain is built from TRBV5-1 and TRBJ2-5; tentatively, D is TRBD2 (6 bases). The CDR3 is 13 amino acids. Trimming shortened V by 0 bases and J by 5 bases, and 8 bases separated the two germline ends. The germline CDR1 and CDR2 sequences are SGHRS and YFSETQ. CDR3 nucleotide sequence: TGCGCCAGCAGCTTGGCGGGAGCGGAGACCCAGTACTTC. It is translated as CASSLAGAETQYF.

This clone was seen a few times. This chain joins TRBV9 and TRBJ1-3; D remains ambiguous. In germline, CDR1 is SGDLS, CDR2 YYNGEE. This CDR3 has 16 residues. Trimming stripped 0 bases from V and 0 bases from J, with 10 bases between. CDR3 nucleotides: TGTGCCAGCAGCGTAGGCGGCGGGAGCTCTGGAAACACCATATATTTT. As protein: CASSVGGGSSGNTIYF. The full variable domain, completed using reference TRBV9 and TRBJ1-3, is DSGVTQTPKHLITATGQRVTLRCSPRSGDLSVYWYQQSLDQGLQFLIQYYNGEERAKGNILERFSAQQFPDLHSELNLSSLELGDSALYFCASSVGGGSSGNTIYFGEGSWLTVV.

The CDR3 nucleotides read TGTGCCAGCAGTTTGGGCGGGGCGGGAGGGCCTCGGGAGCAGTTCTTC. Its translation: CASSLGGAGGPREQFF. The V call is TRBV28, the J call TRBJ2-1; 9 bases fit TRBD2. The V gene end was trimmed by 3 bases and the J gene end by 10 bases; junction bases not matched to a gene: 13. This CDR3 has 16 amino acids. Germline CDR1 reads MDHEN; CDR2 reads SYDVKM.

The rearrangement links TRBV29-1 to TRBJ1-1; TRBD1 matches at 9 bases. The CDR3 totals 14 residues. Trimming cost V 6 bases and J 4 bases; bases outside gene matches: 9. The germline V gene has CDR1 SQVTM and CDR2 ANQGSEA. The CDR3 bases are TGCAGCGTCACGACAGGGGGGAAAGGCACTGAAGCTTTCTTT. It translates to CSVTTGGKGTEAFF.

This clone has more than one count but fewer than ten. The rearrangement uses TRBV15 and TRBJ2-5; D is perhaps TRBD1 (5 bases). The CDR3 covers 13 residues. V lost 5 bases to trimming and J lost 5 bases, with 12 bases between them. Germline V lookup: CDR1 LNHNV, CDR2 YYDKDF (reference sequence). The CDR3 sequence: CATSLRVGETQYF. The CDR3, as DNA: TGTGCCACCAGCCTCAGGGTCGGCGAGACCCAGTACTTC.

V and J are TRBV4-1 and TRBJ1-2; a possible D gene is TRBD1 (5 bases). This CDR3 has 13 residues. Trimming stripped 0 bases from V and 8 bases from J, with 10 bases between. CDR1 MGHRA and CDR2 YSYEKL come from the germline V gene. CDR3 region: CASSQDGQGGYTF. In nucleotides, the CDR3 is TGCGCCAGCAGCCAAGATGGCCAGGGAGGCTACACCTTC.

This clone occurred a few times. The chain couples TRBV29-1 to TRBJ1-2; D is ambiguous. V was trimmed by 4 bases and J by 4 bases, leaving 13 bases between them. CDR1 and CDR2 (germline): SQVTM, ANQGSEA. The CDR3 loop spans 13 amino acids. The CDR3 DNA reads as TGCAGCGTTGGAGGGCCTTCCCTCTATGGCTACACCTTC. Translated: CSVGGPSLYGYTF.

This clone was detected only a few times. CDR3 amino acids: CARRRTGEREQYF. The CDR3 region has the DNA TGTGCCAGAAGGCGGACAGGGGAACGCGAGCAGTACTTC. J is TRBJ2-7 and V is TRBV2; 9 nucleotides agree with TRBD1. Germline CDR1 and CDR2: SNHLY and FYNNEI. Unmatched junction bases numbered 9, after V lost 9 bases and J lost 6 bases. The CDR3 has 13 residues.

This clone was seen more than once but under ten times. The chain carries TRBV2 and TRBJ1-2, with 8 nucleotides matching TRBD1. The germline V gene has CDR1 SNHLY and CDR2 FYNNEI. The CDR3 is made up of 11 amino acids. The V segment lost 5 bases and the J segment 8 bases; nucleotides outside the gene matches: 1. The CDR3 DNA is TGTGCCAGCAGTTCAGGGGGCGGCTACACCTTC. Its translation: CASSSGGGYTF.

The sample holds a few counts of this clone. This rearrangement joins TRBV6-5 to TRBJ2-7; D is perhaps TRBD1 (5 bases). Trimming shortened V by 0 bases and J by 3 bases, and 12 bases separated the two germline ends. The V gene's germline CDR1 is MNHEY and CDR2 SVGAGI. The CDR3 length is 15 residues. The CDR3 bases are TGTGCCAGCAGTTACTCAAGGGGCCCAGACTACGAGCAGTACTTC. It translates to CASSYSRGPDYEQYF.

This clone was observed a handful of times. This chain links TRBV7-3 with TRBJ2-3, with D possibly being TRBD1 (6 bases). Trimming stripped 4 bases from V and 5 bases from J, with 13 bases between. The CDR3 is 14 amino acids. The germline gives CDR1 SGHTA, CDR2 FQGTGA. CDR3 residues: CASSSRTVGDTQYF. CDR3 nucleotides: TGTGCCAGCAGCTCCAGGACAGTAGGAGATACGCAGTATTTT. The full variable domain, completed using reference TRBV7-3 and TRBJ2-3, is GAGVSQTPSNKVTEKGKYVELRCDPISGHTALYWYRQSLGQGPEFLIYFQGTGAADDSGLPNDRFFAVRPEGSVSTLKIQRTERGDSAVYLCASSSRTVGDTQYFGPGTRLTVL.

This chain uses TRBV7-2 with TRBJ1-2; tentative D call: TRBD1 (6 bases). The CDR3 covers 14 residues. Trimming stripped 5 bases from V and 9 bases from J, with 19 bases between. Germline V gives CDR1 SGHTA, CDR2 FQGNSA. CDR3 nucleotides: TGTGCCAGCAGCCCACCGGGACATCGCTGGAGCTACACCTTC. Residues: CASSPPGHRWSYTF.

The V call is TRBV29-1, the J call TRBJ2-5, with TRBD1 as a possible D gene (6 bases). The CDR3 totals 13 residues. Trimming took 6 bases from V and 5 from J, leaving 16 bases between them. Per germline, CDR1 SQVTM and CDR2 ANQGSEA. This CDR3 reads CSVTRGTRETQYF. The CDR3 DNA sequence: TGCAGCGTGACCAGGGGTACGAGGGAGACCCAGTACTTC.